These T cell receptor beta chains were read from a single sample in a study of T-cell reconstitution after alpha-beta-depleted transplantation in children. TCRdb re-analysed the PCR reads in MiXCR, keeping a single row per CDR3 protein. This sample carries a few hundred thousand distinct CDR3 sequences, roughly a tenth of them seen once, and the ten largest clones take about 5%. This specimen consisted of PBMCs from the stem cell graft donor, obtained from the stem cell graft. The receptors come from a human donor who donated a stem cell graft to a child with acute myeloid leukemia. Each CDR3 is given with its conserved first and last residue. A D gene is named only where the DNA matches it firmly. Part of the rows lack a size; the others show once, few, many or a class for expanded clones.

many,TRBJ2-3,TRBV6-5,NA,CASSYSGAGTDTQYF,TGTGCCAGCAGTTACTCGGGGGCTGGCACAGATACGCAGTATTTT
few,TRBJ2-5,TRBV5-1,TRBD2,CASRRGTLETQYF,TGCGCCAGCAGGCGGGGGACGTTGGAGACCCAGTACTTC
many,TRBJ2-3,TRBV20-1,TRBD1,CSGTPGGFTDTQYF,TGCAGTGGGACCCCAGGGGGCTTCACAGATACGCAGTATTTT
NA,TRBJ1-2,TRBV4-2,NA,CASSPDAGAGGYTF,TGTGCCAGCAGCCCAGATGCGGGGGCTGGTGGCTACACCTTC
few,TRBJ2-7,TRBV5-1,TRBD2,CASSSGVLAGSYEQYF,TGCGCCAGCAGCTCGGGGGTCCTAGCGGGAAGCTACGAGCAGTACTTC
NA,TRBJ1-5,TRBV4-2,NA,CASSPRLVGQPQHF,TGTGCCAGCAGCCCCCGGCTTGTGGGTCAGCCCCAGCATTTT
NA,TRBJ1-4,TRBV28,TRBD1,CASSLPGTGHEKLFF,TGTGCCAGCAGTTTACCCGGGACAGGGCATGAAAAACTGTTTTTT
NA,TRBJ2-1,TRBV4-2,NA,CASSQDWDAPDEQFF,TGTGCCAGCAGCCAAGATTGGGACGCCCCCGATGAGCAGTTCTTC
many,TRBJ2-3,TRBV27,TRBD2,CASSSSTGGGDTQYF,TGTGCCAGCAGTTCGTCCACTGGCGGGGGGGATACGCAGTATTTT
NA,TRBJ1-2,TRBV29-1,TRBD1,CSVMAIGQGYGYTF,TGCAGCGTTATGGCAATCGGACAGGGTTATGGCTACACCTTC
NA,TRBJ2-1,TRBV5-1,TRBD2,CASSPPGLAGDEQFF,TGCGCCAGCAGCCCGCCGGGACTAGCGGGCGATGAGCAGTTCTTC
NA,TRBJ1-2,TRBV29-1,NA,CSVEKARDYGYTF,TGCAGCGTTGAAAAGGCAAGGGACTATGGCTACACCTTC
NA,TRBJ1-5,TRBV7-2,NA,CASSPTATSNQPQHF,TGTGCCAGCAGCCCCACAGCTACAAGCAATCAGCCCCAGCATTTT
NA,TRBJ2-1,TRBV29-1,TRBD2,CSAPSSGRVSNEQFF,TGCAGCGCACCATCGAGCGGGAGGGTTTCAAATGAGCAGTTCTTC
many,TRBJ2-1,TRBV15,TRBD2,CATSRDLGSGSQNEQFF,TGTGCCACCAGCAGAGACTTGGGAAGCGGGAGCCAGAATGAGCAGTTCTTC
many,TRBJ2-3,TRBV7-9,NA,CASSPQVTDTQYF,TGTGCCAGCAGCCCCCAAGTCACAGATACGCAGTATTTT
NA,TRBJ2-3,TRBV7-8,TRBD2,CASSSQGLAGRTDTQYF,TGTGCCAGCAGCTCCCAGGGACTAGCGGGCCGCACAGATACGCAGTATTTT
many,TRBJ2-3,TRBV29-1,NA,CSVEGNRETTDTQYF,TGCAGCGTTGAAGGGAATCGGGAGACGACAGATACGCAGTATTTT
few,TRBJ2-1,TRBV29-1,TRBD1,CSVWGTGNEQFF,TGCAGCGTTTGGGGGACAGGCAATGAGCAGTTCTTC
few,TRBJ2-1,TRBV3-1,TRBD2,CASSLAGRGYNEQFF,TGTGCCAGCAGCCTCGCGGGGAGGGGCTACAATGAGCAGTTCTTC
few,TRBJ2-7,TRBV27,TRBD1,CASSSRGRPYYEQYF,TGTGCCAGCAGTTCCAGGGGGCGCCCCTACTACGAGCAGTACTTC
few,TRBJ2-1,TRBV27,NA,CASKMGDSTYNEQFF,TGTGCCAGCAAAATGGGAGACAGTACGTACAATGAGCAGTTCTTC
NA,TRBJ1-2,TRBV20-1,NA,CSAREVAARSYTF,TGCAGTGCTAGAGAGGTGGCGGCTCGGAGCTACACCTTC
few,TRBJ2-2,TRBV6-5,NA,CASSYGTTYSTGELFF,TGTGCCAGCAGTTACGGGACCACCTATTCCACCGGGGAGCTGTTTTTT
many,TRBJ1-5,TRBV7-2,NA,CASSLDGGLNQPQHF,TGTGCCAGCAGCTTAGATGGGGGGCTTAATCAGCCCCAGCATTTT